The 28 T cell receptor beta chains below come from one sample, sequenced in a study of cytomegalovirus exposure and HLA in healthy donors. A multiplex PCR was run with 60 Vbeta primers and 13 Jbeta primers. TCRdb's table, derived via immunoSEQ multiplex PCR, lists solely in-frame clones and lacks some. The sample lists about 160,000 clones, around 81% seen once, with roughly an eighth in the top ten. The specimen sequenced was PBMCs. Every receptor here comes from a woman aged 50 to 65 in good health and CMV-seronegative.

This sequence joins TRBV4-3 and TRBJ1-2; 8 bases agree with TRBD1. The CDR3 sequence is 13 residues long. Germline CDR1 reads LGHNA; CDR2 reads YSLEER. Trimming at V came to 4 bases and at J to 6 bases, leaving 4 bases not matched to a gene. Here the CDR3 DNA reads TGCGCCAGCAGCCCGGACAGGGTAGATGGCTACACCTTC. Translation gives CASSPDRVDGYTF.

The CDR3 sequence: CASSPGTGRGETQYF. CDR3 DNA sequence: TGTGCCAGCAGCCCGGGGACAGGGCGCGGGGAGACCCAGTACTTC. The rearrangement uses TRBV5-5 and TRBJ2-5, with 9 bases aligning to TRBD1. Germline V gene lookup returns CDR1 SGHKS and CDR2 YYEKEE (reference sequence). The CDR3 length is 15 residues. V dropped 4 bases and J dropped 5; count of bases not matched to a gene: 9.

The chain employs TRBV7-2 and TRBJ2-3; 10 bases match TRBD2. Germline CDR1 SGHTA, CDR2 FQGNSA. The CDR3 is 17 residues long. V lost 5 bases and J lost 6; bases outside the gene matches: 14. The CDR3 DNA follows: TGTGCCAGCAGCACCCCTAGCGGGAGAACTCCTCTGGATACGCAGTATTTT. Residues: CASSTPSGRTPLDTQYF.

The J gene is TRBJ2-1, the V gene TRBV7-9; D is unresolved. The CDR3 extends over 12 amino acids. Germline V CDR1 and CDR2: SEHNR, FQNEAQ (reference sequence). CDR3 nucleotide sequence: TGTGTGAATAGCTTACATGTGAGTGAGCAGTTCTTC. It codes for CVNSLHVSEQFF.

The J gene is TRBJ1-4, the V gene TRBV2; 9 nucleotides align to TRBD1. Germline CDR1 is SNHLY and CDR2 is FYNNEI. The V and J ends lost 6 bases and 7 bases, in that order; junction bases with no gene match: 9. The CDR3 is 15 amino acids. In DNA, the CDR3 is TGTGCCAGCAGGGGATCTGGGACAGGGCCTGAAAAACTGTTTTTT. Translation: CASRGSGTGPEKLFF.

The table lists this clone with a few counts. This rearrangement joins TRBV5-1 to TRBJ2-2; 7 nucleotides line up with TRBD1. Germline CDR1 reads SGHRS; CDR2 reads YFSETQ. CDR3 length: 16 amino acids. Trimming removed 1 base from V and 2 bases from J; junction bases left unmatched: 5. The CDR3 here is CASSLRQGKNTGELFF. DNA of the CDR3: TGCGCCAGCAGCTTGCGACAGGGAAAAAACACCGGGGAGCTGTTTTTT.

This clone appeared a few times. The V and J genes are TRBV7-2 and TRBJ2-2, with D uncertain. The germline CDR1 and CDR2 sequences are SGHTA and FQGNSA. Trimming removed 1 base at V and 0 bases at J, with 6 bases between. This CDR3 spans 15 amino acids. The CDR3 region is CASSLETSNTGELFF. CDR3 coding DNA: TGTGCCAGCAGCTTAGAGACTTCGAACACCGGGGAGCTGTTTTTT.

V gene TRBV6-5 combines with J gene TRBJ2-1, with 9 nucleotides matching TRBD2. This CDR3 is 16 amino acids long. V gave up 4 bases and J gave up 4 bases; unmatched junction bases: 8. CDR1 and CDR2 from the germline V gene are MNHEY and SVGAGI. The CDR3 sequence: CASSSLAGISYNEQFF. The CDR3 DNA reads as TGTGCCAGCAGTTCGCTAGCGGGAATATCTTACAATGAGCAGTTCTTC.

The V gene is TRBV7-2, the J gene TRBJ2-7; 12 bases fit TRBD2. Germline V gene sequence: CDR1 SGHTA, CDR2 FQGNSA. CDR3 length equals 15 residues. The V gene end was trimmed by 5 bases and the J gene end by 4 bases; junction bases not matched to a gene: 6. This CDR3 is CASSQGLAGLYEQYF. For the CDR3, the DNA is TGTGCCAGCAGCCAAGGACTAGCGGGACTATACGAGCAGTACTTC.

The chain is built from TRBV27 and TRBJ1-1, with 7 bases aligning to TRBD1. Germline V gene lookup returns CDR1 MNHEY and CDR2 SMNVEV (reference sequence). The junction had 1 base not matched to a gene; V was cut back by 4 bases and J by 2 bases. The CDR3 length is 13 residues. CDR3 in DNA: TGTGCCAGCAGTTGGGACAGAAACACTGAAGCTTTCTTT. Translating gives CASSWDRNTEAFF.

This chain connects TRBV2 to TRBJ1-1; tentative D call: TRBD1 (5 bases). This CDR3 contains 15 residues. V was clipped by 6 bases and J by 1 base, with 15 bases between them. The germline CDR1 and CDR2 sequences are SNHLY and FYNNEI. CDR3 sequence: CASSPMTETNTEAFF. The DNA of the CDR3 is TGTGCCAGCAGCCCGATGACAGAGACGAACACTGAAGCTTTCTTT. Filled out from reference TRBV2 and TRBJ1-1, the complete variable domain reads EPEVTQTPSHQVTQMGQEVILRCVPISNHLYFYWYRQILGQKVEFLVSFYNNEISEKSEIFDDQFSVERPDGSNFTLKIRSTKLEDSAMYFCASSPMTETNTEAFFGQGTRLTVV.

This clone has just a few counts. The CDR3 region is CASSQDPWEQGNTEAFF. As DNA, the CDR3 is TGCGCCAGCAGCCAAGATCCGTGGGAACAGGGGAACACTGAAGCTTTCTTT. The rearrangement joins TRBV4-1 to TRBJ1-1; D may be TRBD1 (6 bases). V lost 0 bases to trimming and J lost 1 base, with 15 bases between them. CDR1 is MGHRA, CDR2 YSYEKL, per germline. The length of the CDR3 is 17 residues.

The rearrangement links TRBV7-9 to TRBJ1-4; 7 nucleotides agree with TRBD1. CDR1 SEHNR and CDR2 FQNEAQ come from the germline V gene (reference sequence). V shed 4 bases, J shed 4 bases, and the junction held 6 bases outside the gene matches. The CDR3 length is 15 residues. CDR3 protein: CASSSKGAHNEKLFF. The CDR3 DNA sequence: TGTGCCAGCAGCTCGAAGGGGGCCCATAATGAAAAACTGTTTTTT.

V gene TRBV7-2 combines with J gene TRBJ2-1; 7 bases align to TRBD1. V lost 5 bases and J lost 10; bases outside the gene matches: 8. This CDR3 comprises 13 residues. Germline CDR1 reads SGHTA; CDR2 reads FQGNSA. CDR3 nucleotide sequence: TGTGCCAGCAGCAGAGGGACAGCGTGGGAGCAGTTCTTC. Its translation is CASSRGTAWEQFF.

The chain uses TRBV6-1 and TRBJ2-1; D remains unclear. The V and J ends lost 1 base and 4 bases respectively, with 11 bases between them. The CDR3 has 15 residues. The germline CDR1 and CDR2 sequences are MNHNS and SASEGT. The CDR3 region has the DNA TGTGCCAGCAGTGAAGAGTTGAGTACTTACAATGAGCAGTTCTTC. Its translation: CASSEELSTYNEQFF.

The V and J genes are TRBV6-1 and TRBJ2-3, with TRBD2 matching over 14 bases. After removal of 3 bases from V and 3 bases from J, the junction contained 11 bases not matched to a gene. Germline lookup yields CDR1 MNHNS and CDR2 SASEGT. This CDR3 is 19 amino acids long. This chain's CDR3 is CASSERLAGGRVGTDTQYF. CDR3 in DNA: TGTGCCAGCAGTGAGAGACTAGCGGGGGGGCGGGTAGGTACAGATACGCAGTATTTT.

J is TRBJ2-1 and V is TRBV5-4, with TRBD2 identical over 10 bases. The CDR3 runs to 12 residues. CDR1 is SGHNT, CDR2 YYREEE, per germline (reference sequence). The junction had 2 bases not matched to a gene; V was cut back by 2 bases and J by 12 bases. This CDR3 is CASSFPSGRQFF. As DNA, the CDR3 is TGTGCCAGCAGCTTCCCTAGCGGGAGGCAGTTCTTC.

The chain uses TRBV9 and TRBJ2-1; 8 bases line up with TRBD2. The V gene end was trimmed by 2 bases and the J gene end by 10 bases; junction bases not matched to a gene: 14. CDR1 and CDR2 from the germline V gene are SGDLS and YYNGEE. CDR3 length equals 16 residues. CDR3: CASSVLGSGRAEEQFF. In nucleotides, the CDR3 is TGTGCCAGCAGCGTCCTCGGGAGCGGGAGAGCAGAGGAGCAGTTCTTC.

This clone was detected a few times. CDR3 region: CASSKDRDEQYF. The CDR3, as DNA: TGTGCCTCGTCCAAGGACAGGGACGAGCAGTACTTC. The chain combines TRBV30 with TRBJ2-7; 8 bases are a match to TRBD1. CDR1 and CDR2 (germline): GTSNPN, SVGIG (reference sequence). The CDR3 has 12 residues. The ends lost 7 bases at V and 5 bases at J; junction bases unmatched: 7.

The chain employs TRBV27 and TRBJ1-2; 7 positions agree with TRBD1. This CDR3 has 14 residues. The J segment lost 0 bases and the V segment lost 5 bases, leaving 3 bases of the junction unmatched. Germline V lookup: CDR1 MNHEY, CDR2 SMNVEV (reference sequence). CDR3 amino acids: CASSQGVANYGYTF. The CDR3 nucleotides read TGTGCCAGCAGTCAGGGGGTAGCTAACTATGGCTACACCTTC.

The rearrangement links TRBV7-9 to TRBJ1-2, with a possible D match to TRBD1 (6 bases). Between the trimmed V and J ends, which lost 5 bases and 4 bases, there was a span of 20 bases. There are 16 residues in the CDR3. Looked up from germline, CDR1 is SEHNR and CDR2 is FQNEAQ (reference sequence). This CDR3 reads CASSPFISGGFYGYTF. The CDR3 DNA sequence: TGTGCCAGCAGCCCGTTCATAAGTGGGGGCTTCTATGGCTACACCTTC.

V is TRBV19 and J is TRBJ2-3, with 8 bases that match TRBD1. V was clipped by 5 bases and J by 8 bases; unmatched bases: 12. The length of the CDR3 is 15 residues. The V gene's germline CDR1 is LNHDA and CDR2 SQIVND (reference sequence). The CDR3 region is CASSAGGQNRVTQYF. CDR3 sequence (DNA): TGTGCCAGTAGTGCAGGGGGCCAAAACCGTGTTACGCAGTATTTT.

The V and J genes are TRBV9 and TRBJ2-1; 12 positions match TRBD1. J was trimmed by 0 bases and V by 2 bases; bases with no gene match: 3. The CDR3 totals 17 residues. CDR1 SGDLS and CDR2 YYNGEE come from the germline V gene. Here the CDR3 reads CASSVTGQGASYNEQFF. CDR3 in DNA: TGTGCCAGCAGCGTGACGGGACAGGGGGCCTCCTACAATGAGCAGTTCTTC.

This clone appeared once. The V gene is TRBV30, the J gene TRBJ2-7, with D perhaps matching TRBD1 (6 bases). Trimming removed 5 bases from V and 1 base from J, with 18 bases in between. The V gene's germline CDR1 is GTSNPN and CDR2 SVGIG (reference sequence). The CDR3 spans 15 residues. CDR3 nucleotide sequence: TGTGCCTGGGCGAAAGGGACAAATCCATCCTACGAGCAGTACTTC. Encoded protein: CAWAKGTNPSYEQYF.

This chain uses TRBV28 with TRBJ2-2; possibly TRBD1 for D (6 bases). Germline assignment: CDR1 MDHEN and CDR2 SYDVKM. The CDR3 is 19 residues long. Trimming took off 4 bases at V and 0 bases at J, with 21 bases between the two ends. The CDR3 spells CASSSSIQAGTTNTGELFF. CDR3 in DNA: TGTGCCAGCAGTTCCTCGATACAAGCCGGGACAACGAACACCGGGGAGCTGTTTTTT.

V and J are TRBV28 and TRBJ2-7; D may be TRBD2 (8 bases). CDR3 length equals 15 residues. Germline assignment: CDR1 MDHEN and CDR2 SYDVKM. Trimming took off 6 bases at V and 2 bases at J, with 17 bases between the two ends. CDR3 amino acids: CASRPGGLGAYEQYF. The CDR3 nucleotides read TGTGCCAGCAGGCCAGGGGGACTAGGAGCCTACGAGCAGTACTTC.

The sample holds a few counts of this clone. The same CDR3 is also encoded by other DNA sequences in this sample. The CDR3 bases are TGTGCCAGTAGTCGAGGGTCCTACAATGAGCAGTTCTTC. Amino acids: CASSRGSYNEQFF. The J gene is TRBJ2-1, the V gene TRBV19; D is perhaps TRBD2 (5 bases). Per germline, CDR1 LNHDA and CDR2 SQIVND (reference sequence). This CDR3 has 13 amino acids. V was trimmed by 5 bases and J by 1 base, leaving 6 bases between them.

The CDR3 spells CASSLGTSGNTQYF. The CDR3 DNA sequence: TGTGCCAGCAGCTTGGGGACTAGCGGCAATACGCAGTATTTT. The J gene is TRBJ2-3, the V gene TRBV7-2; 11 positions agree with TRBD2. The germline CDR1 and CDR2 sequences are SGHTA and FQGNSA. The trim removed 3 bases at V and 7 bases at J, leaving 3 bases unmatched. This CDR3 is 14 amino acids long.